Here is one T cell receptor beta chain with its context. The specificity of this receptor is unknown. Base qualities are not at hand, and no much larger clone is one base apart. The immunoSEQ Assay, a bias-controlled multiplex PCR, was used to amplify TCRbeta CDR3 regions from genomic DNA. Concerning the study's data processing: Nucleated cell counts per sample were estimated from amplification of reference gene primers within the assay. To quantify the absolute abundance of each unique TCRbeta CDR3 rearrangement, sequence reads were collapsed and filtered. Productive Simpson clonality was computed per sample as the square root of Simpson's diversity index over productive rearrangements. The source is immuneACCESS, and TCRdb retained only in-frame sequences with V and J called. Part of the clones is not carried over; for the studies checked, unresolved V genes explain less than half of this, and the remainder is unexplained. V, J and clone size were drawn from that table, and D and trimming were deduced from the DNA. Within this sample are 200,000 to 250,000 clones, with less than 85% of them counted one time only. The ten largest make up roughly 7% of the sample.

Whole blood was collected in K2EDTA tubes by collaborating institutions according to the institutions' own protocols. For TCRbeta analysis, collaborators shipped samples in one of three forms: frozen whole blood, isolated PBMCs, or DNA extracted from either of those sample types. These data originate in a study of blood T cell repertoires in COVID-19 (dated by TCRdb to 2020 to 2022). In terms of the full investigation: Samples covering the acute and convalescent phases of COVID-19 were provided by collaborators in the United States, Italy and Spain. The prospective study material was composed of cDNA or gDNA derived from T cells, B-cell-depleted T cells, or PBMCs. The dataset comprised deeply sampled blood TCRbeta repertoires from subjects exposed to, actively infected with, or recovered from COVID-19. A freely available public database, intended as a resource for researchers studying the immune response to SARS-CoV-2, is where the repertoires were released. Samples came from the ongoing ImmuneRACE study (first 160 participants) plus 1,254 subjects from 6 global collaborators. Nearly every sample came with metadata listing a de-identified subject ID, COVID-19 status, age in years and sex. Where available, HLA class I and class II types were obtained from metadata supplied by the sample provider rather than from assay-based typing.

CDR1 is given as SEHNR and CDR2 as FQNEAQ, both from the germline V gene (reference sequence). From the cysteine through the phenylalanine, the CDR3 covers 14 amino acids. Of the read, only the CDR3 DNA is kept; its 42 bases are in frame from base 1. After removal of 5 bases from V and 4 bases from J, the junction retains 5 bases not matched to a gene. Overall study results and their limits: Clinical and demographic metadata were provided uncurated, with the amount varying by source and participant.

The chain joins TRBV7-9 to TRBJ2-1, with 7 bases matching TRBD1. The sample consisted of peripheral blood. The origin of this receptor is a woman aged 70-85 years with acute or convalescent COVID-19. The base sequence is TGTGCCAGCAGCCCGAGACAGGGATACAATGAGCAGTTCTTC. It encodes CASSPRQGYNEQFF.